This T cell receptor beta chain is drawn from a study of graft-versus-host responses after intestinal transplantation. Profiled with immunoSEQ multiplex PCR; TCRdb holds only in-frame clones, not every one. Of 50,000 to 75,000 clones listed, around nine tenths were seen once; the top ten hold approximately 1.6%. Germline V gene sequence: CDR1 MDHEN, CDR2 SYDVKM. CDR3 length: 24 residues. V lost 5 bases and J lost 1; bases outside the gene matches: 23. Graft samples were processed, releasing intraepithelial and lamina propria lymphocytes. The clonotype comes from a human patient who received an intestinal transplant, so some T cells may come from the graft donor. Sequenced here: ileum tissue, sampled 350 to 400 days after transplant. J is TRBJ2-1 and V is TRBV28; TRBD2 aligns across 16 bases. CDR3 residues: CASSLPEVPTAGLAGGPSYNEQFF. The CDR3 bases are TGTGCCAGCAGTCTTCCAGAGGTACCCACCGCGGGACTAGCGGGAGGGCCGTCCTACAATGAGCAGTTCTTC.